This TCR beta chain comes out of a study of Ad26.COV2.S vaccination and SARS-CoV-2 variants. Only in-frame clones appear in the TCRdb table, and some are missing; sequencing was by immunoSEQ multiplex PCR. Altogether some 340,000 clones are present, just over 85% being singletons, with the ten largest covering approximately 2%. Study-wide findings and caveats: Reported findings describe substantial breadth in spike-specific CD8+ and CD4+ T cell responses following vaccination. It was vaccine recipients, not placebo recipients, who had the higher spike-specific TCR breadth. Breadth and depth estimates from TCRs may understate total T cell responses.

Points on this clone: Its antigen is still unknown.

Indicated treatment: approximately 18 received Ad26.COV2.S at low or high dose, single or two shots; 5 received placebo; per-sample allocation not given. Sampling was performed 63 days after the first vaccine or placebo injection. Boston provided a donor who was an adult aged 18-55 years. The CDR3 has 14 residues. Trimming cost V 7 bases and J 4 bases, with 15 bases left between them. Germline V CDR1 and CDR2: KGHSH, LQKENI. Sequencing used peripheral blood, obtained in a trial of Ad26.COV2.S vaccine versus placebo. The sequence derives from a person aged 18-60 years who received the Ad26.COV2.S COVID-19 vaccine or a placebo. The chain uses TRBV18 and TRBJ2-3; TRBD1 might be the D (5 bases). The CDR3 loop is CASYPGLGSDTQYF. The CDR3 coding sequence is TGTGCCAGCTACCCAGGGTTAGGGTCAGATACGCAGTATTTT.